This TCR beta chain was obtained from a study of OX40 agonist ivuxolimab in advanced cancers. Generated by immunoSEQ multiplex PCR, the TCRdb table keeps only in-frame clones and is missing some. The table shows under 85,000 clones, with approximately 89% occurring only once. Study-level findings and limits: CD8+ T cells showed, on average, more clonal expansion than CD4+ cells.

Concerning this clone itself: No antigen is known for it.

The sequenced sample was CD4+ or CD8+ T cells sorted from blood, obtained in a trial of the OX40 agonist ivuxolimab. This TCR derives from an adult with an advanced solid tumor such as melanoma, head and neck, liver or kidney cancer.

In DNA form, the CDR3 reads TGTGCCAGCAGCTTAGCGTACTTGGGTTCCTACGAGCAGTACTTC. Translation: CASSLAYLGSYEQYF. This chain uses TRBV11-3 with TRBJ2-7; no reliable D call. The CDR3 extends over 15 amino acids. Germline lookup yields CDR1 SGHNT and CDR2 YENEEA. V gave up 1 base and J gave up 1 base, with 11 bases separating them.